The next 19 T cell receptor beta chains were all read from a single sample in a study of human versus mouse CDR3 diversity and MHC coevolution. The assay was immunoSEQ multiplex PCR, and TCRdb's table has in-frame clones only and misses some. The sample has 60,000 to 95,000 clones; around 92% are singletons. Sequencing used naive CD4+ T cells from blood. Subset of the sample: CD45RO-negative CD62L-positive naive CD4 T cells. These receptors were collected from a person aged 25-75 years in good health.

The CDR3 spells CATSTPPQSGTSGSDEQFF. The CDR3 bases are TGTGCCACCAGCACCCCCCCCCAATCCGGGACTAGCGGGAGCGATGAGCAGTTCTTC. This sequence joins TRBV15 and TRBJ2-1; 14 bases map to TRBD2. The V gene's germline CDR1 is LNHNV and CDR2 YYDKDF (reference sequence). After removal of 4 bases from V and 8 bases from J, the junction contained 16 bases not matched to a gene. The CDR3 covers 19 residues.

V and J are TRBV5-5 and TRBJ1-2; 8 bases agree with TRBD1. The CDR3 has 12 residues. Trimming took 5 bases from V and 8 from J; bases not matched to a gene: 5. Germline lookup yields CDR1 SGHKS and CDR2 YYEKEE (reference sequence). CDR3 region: CASSRQGIGYTF. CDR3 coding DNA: TGTGCCAGCAGTCGACAGGGGATCGGCTACACCTTC.

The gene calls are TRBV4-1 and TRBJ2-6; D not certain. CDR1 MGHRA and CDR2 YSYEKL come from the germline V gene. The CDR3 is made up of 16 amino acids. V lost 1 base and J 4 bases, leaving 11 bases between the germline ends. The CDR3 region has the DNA TGCGCCAGCAGCCAAGGAAAAAGCACCGGGGCCAACGTCCTGACTTTC. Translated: CASSQGKSTGANVLTF.

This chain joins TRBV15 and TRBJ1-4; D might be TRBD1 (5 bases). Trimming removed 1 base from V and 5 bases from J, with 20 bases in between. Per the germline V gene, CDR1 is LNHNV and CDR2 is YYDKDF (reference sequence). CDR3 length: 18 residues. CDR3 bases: TGTGCCACCAGCAGAGGCGTCAGGGCAGATCTAGGGAATGAAAAACTGTTTTTT. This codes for CATSRGVRADLGNEKLFF.

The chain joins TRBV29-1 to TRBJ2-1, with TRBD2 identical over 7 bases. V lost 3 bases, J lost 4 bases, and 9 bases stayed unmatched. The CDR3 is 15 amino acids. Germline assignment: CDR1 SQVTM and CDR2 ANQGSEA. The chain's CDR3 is CSVDPGGGIYNEQFF. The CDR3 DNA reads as TGCAGCGTTGACCCCGGCGGGGGAATTTACAATGAGCAGTTCTTC.

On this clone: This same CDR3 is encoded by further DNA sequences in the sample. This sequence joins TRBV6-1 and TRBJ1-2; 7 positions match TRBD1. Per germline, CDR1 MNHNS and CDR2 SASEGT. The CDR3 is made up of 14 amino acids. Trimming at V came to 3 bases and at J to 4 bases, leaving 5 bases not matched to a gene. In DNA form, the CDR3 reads TGTGCCAGCAGTGACCGACAGGGTGGCTATGGCTACACCTTC. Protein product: CASSDRQGGYGYTF.

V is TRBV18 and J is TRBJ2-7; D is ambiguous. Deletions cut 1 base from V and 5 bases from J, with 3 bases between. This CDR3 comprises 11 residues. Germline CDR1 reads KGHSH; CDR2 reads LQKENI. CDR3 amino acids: CASSPRNEQYF. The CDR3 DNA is TGTGCCAGCTCACCACGTAACGAGCAGTACTTC.

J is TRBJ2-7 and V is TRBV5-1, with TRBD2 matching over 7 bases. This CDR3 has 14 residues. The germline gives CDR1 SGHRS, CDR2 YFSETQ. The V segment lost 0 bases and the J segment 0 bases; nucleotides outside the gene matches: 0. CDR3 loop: CASSLGGGSYEQYF. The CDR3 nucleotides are TGCGCCAGCAGCTTGGGGGGGGGCTCCTACGAGCAGTACTTC. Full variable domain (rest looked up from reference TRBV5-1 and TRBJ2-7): KAGVTQTPRYLIKTRGQQVTLSCSPISGHRSVSWYQQTPGQGLQFLFEYFSETQRNKGNFPGRFSGRQFSNSRSEMNVSTLELGDSALYLCASSLGGGSYEQYFGPGTRLTVT.

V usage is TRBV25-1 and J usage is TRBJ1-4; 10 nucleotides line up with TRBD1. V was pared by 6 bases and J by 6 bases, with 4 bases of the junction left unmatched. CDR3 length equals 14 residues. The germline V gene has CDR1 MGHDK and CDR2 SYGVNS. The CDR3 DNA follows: TGTGCCAGCAGCGACAGGGGGCTAGATGAAAAACTGTTTTTT. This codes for CASSDRGLDEKLFF. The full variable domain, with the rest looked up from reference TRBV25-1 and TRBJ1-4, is EADIYQTPRYLVIGTGKKITLECSQTMGHDKMYWYQQDPGMELHLIHYSYGVNSTEKGDLSSESTVSRIRTEHFPLTLESARPSHTSQYLCASSDRGLDEKLFFGSGTQLSVL.

The CDR3 sequence: CASSQDTGGLYGYTF. The CDR3 bases are TGTGCCAGCAGCCAAGACACAGGGGGCCTCTATGGCTACACCTTC. V gene TRBV14 combines with J gene TRBJ1-2, with 9 bases lining up with TRBD1. This CDR3 has 15 amino acids. The V gene's germline CDR1 is SGHDN and CDR2 FVKESK. V lost 0 bases to trimming and J lost 4 bases; unmatched junction nucleotides: 3.

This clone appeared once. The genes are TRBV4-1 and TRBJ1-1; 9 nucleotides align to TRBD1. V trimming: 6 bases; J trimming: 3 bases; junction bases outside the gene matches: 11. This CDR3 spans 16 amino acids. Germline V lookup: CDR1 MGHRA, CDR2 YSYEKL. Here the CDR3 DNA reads TGCGCCAGCAGTCTTCCCGGGACAGGGTTCTACACTGAAGCTTTCTTT. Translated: CASSLPGTGFYTEAFF.

Here the CDR3 reads CSAKQGPLYEQYF. The CDR3 DNA is TGCAGCGCAAAACAGGGCCCCCTCTACGAGCAGTACTTC. The chain combines TRBV29-1 with TRBJ2-7; D possibly corresponds to TRBD1 (6 bases). The V and J ends lost 7 bases and 3 bases respectively, with 16 bases between them. This CDR3 spans 13 amino acids. Germline-derived CDR1 and CDR2 are SQVTM and ANQGSEA.

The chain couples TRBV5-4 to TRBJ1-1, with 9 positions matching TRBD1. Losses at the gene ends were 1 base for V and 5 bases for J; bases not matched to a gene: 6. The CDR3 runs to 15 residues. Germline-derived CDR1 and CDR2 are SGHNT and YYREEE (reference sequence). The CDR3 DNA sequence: TGTGCCAGCAGCTTGTCGGGACAGGGAGGGACTGAAGCTTTCTTT. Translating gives CASSLSGQGGTEAFF.

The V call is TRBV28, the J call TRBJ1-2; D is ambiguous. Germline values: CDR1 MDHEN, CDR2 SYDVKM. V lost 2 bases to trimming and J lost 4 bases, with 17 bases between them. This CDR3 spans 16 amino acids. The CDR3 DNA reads TGTGCCAGCAGTTTAAATTCGTACTTTTCCGGCTATGGCTACACCTTC. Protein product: CASSLNSYFSGYGYTF.

Here the CDR3 reads CASSEPVNTEAFF. Written as DNA, the CDR3 is TGTGCCAGCAGTGAACCCGTGAACACTGAAGCTTTCTTT. This chain uses TRBV6-1 with TRBJ1-1; D uncertain. This CDR3 contains 13 residues. V lost 2 bases, J lost 0 bases, and 4 bases lay in between. The germline V gene encodes CDR1 MNHNS and CDR2 SASEGT.

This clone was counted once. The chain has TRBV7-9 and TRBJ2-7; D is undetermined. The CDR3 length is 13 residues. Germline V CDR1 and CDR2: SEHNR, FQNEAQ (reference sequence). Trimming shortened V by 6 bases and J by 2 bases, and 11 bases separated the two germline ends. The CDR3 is CASSHGSPYEQYF. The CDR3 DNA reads TGTGCCAGCAGTCACGGTTCCCCCTACGAGCAGTACTTC.

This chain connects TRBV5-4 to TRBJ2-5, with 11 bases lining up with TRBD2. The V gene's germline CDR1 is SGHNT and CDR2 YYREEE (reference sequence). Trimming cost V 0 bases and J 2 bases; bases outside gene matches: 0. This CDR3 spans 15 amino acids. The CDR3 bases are TGTGCCAGCAGCTTGGTAGCGGGGGGGCAAGAGACCCAGTACTTC. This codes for CASSLVAGGQETQYF.

CDR3 region: CASSRPGQLTSTDTQYF. Here the CDR3 DNA reads TGTGCCAGCAGTCGTCCGGGACAGTTGACTAGCACAGATACGCAGTATTTT. V and J are TRBV28 and TRBJ2-3, with 7 bases lining up with TRBD1. There are 17 residues in the CDR3. The V gene end was trimmed by 5 bases and the J gene end by 0 bases; junction bases not matched to a gene: 11. Per germline, CDR1 MDHEN and CDR2 SYDVKM. Complete variable domain (other parts from reference TRBV28 and TRBJ2-3): DVKVTQSSRYLVKRTGEKVFLECVQDMDHENMFWYRQDPGLGLRLIYFSYDVKMKEKGDIPEGYSVSREKKERFSLILESASTNQTSMYLCASSRPGQLTSTDTQYFGPGTRLTVL.

CDR3 region: CASRPLRDTEWSNQPQHF. CDR3 DNA sequence: TGTGCCAGCAGGCCCCTCCGGGACACGGAATGGAGCAATCAGCCCCAGCATTTT. V usage is TRBV28 and J usage is TRBJ1-5; D perhaps matches TRBD1 (6 bases). CDR1 and CDR2 from the germline V gene are MDHEN and SYDVKM. Trimming pared 6 bases from V and 1 base from J, leaving 22 bases between. CDR3 size: 18 residues.